The clone carrying this T cell receptor (beta chain) turned up a few times. Its matching antigen is unknown. The entry originates in a study of cytomegalovirus exposure and HLA in healthy donors. Study conclusions and caveats: In most subjects, TCR beta sequences reportedly gave accurate predictions of HLA-A and HLA-B alleles.

The primer mix had 60 Vbeta and 13 Jbeta primers. Data came from immunoSEQ multiplex PCR; TCRdb stores just in-frame clones and leaves some out. Found here are roughly 110,000 clones, 77% of them singletons; the top ten hold 9.5% to 13%. Trimming left V 1 base short and J 0 bases short, with 11 bases between. The germline V gene has CDR1 SGHTA and CDR2 FQGNSA. This CDR3 is 16 amino acids long. The TCR sequence derives from a man aged 35-49 years in good health and CMV-seropositive. The rearrangement links TRBV7-2 to TRBJ2-3; D might be TRBD2 (6 bases). Sequencing used PBMCs. The CDR3 DNA is TGTGCCAGCAGCTTAGACGGTAGCGGAAGCACAGATACGCAGTATTTT. This translates into CASSLDGSGSTDTQYF.